This TCR beta chain was found in a study of blood T cells in healthy people across ages. Findings and limits, study-wide: CMV status of donors was not determined, possibly confounding expanded clonotype changes.

The second PCR ran about 6 to 12 cycles with a sample-barcoded 5' primer and J-beta primers. MiXCR, run by TCRdb on the 5' RACE reads, gives a single entry per CDR3 protein. The sample shows 580,000 or so distinct CDR3 sequences, around half of them seen only once. Remarks on this clonotype: As yet, its antigen is unknown.

This CDR3 is built from 14 residues. CDR1 is SNHLY, CDR2 FYNNEI, per germline. The V and J ends lost 7 bases and 3 bases, in that order; junction bases with no gene match: 7. Around 10 milliliters of peripheral blood were drawn from each donor. The TCR sequence derives from a man older than 75 in good health. The sequenced sample consisted of blood. This sequence joins TRBV2 and TRBJ2-7, with 9 bases fitting TRBD1. The CDR3 protein is CASTAQGADYEQYF. CDR3 DNA: TGTGCCAGCACCGCACAGGGGGCCGACTACGAGCAGTACTTC. The complete variable domain, with remaining parts taken from reference TRBV2 and TRBJ2-7, reads EPEVTQTPSHQVTQMGQEVILRCVPISNHLYFYWYRQILGQKVEFLVSFYNNEISEKSEIFDDQFSVERPDGSNFTLKIRSTKLEDSAMYFCASTAQGADYEQYFGPGTRLTVT.